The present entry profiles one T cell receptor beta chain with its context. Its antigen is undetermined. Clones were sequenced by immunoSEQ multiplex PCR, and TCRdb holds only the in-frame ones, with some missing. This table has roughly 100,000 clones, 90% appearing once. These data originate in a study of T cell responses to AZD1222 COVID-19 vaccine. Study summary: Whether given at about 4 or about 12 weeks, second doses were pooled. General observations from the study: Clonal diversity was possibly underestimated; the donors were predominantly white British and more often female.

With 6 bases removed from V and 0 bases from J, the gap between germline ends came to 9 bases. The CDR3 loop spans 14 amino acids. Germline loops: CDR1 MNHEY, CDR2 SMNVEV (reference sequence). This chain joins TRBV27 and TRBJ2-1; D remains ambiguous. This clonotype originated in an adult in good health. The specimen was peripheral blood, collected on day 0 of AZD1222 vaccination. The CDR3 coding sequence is TGTGCCAGCAGAGCCCTAAGCTCCTACAATGAGCAGTTCTTC. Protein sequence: CASRALSSYNEQFF.